The clone carrying this T cell receptor beta chain was counted ten times or more. Germline CDR1 reads DFQATT; CDR2 reads SNEGSKA (reference sequence). The CDR3 length is 14 residues. The V and J ends lost 5 bases and 1 base, in that order; junction bases with no gene match: 2. This sample is drawn from a study of neurological immune-mediated disorders. As to time point: technical triplicate 2. The cDNA was synthesized by means of template-switch 5'RACE, which was carried out with 10-nucleotide random UMIs. One entry per CDR3 protein results from TCRdb running MiXCR on the 5' RACE reads. The sample shows about 59,000 distinct CDR3 sequences, around 24% of them seen only once.

The rearrangement joins TRBV20-1 to TRBJ2-6, with 7 bases fitting TRBD2. The sequence derives from a man aged 55 to 70 with HTLV-1-associated myelopathy (HAM/TSP). Sequenced input: PBMCs. The CDR3 here is CSAGGGSGANVLTF. The DNA of the CDR3 is TGCAGTGCTGGGGGGGGGTCTGGGGCCAACGTCCTGACTTTC.